This passage covers 19 T cell receptor beta chains from one sample sequenced in a study of monozygotic twins with inflammatory bowel disease (dated by TCRdb to the late 2010s). The method was 5' RACE. Sequencing was performed on an Illumina HiSeq 2500. TCRdb reprocessed the sequencing reads and holds a single record per CDR3 protein sequence, with no DNA. The table kept for this sample lists just under 45,000 distinct CDR3 sequences. Together, the top ten hold 5% to 6% of the sample. The sample was blood. These receptors came from a human donor with ulcerative colitis or Crohn's disease, or a healthy co-twin of an affected twin (not recorded which).

The chain is built from TRBV29-1 and TRBJ1-2. In germline, CDR1 is SQVTM, CDR2 ANQGSEA. The CDR3 runs to 13 residues. CDR3: CSVGGGEGYGYTF.

The chain uses TRBV5-1 and TRBJ2-7; TCRdb reports TRBD2, a call that lacks DNA to check it against. Germline V lookup: CDR1 SGHRS, CDR2 YFSETQ. There are 15 residues in the CDR3. CDR3 protein: CASSLAGTWGYEQYF.

The genes are TRBV4-3 and TRBJ2-4; TCRdb calls TRBD1, which cannot be checked without DNA. The CDR3 is 16 residues long. Per the germline V gene, CDR1 is LGHNA and CDR2 is YSLEER. The CDR3 is CASSRDQGVAKNMQYF.

This chain uses TRBV7-8 with TRBJ1-5; TCRdb outputs TRBD1, but without DNA this stays unchecked. The CDR3 length is 14 residues. CDR1 and CDR2 (germline): SGHVS, FQNEAQ. The CDR3 reads CASSLDRGWQPQHF.

The V gene is TRBV6-1, the J gene TRBJ1-2; TCRdb outputs TRBD1, but without DNA this stays unchecked. Per germline, CDR1 MNHNS and CDR2 SASEGT. The CDR3 has 12 amino acids. CDR3 in amino acids: CASSETGVGYTF.

The chain recombines TRBV18 with TRBJ1-1; TCRdb lists TRBD1, though no DNA is available to test this call. The germline V gene has CDR1 KGHSH and CDR2 LQKENI. The CDR3 contains 12 residues. The CDR3 spells CASSPGQGIAFF.

Frequency places this clonotype as medium-sized. The J gene is TRBJ2-7, the V gene TRBV5-6; absent DNA, TCRdb's TRBD1 call cannot be checked. The CDR3 totals 14 residues. Germline CDR1 and CDR2: SGHDT and YYEEEE. The CDR3 reads CASSTGTRWAEQYF.

The J gene is TRBJ2-3, the V gene TRBV4-3; TCRdb designates TRBD1, a call that cannot be tested without DNA. The V gene's germline CDR1 is LGHNA and CDR2 YSLEER. The CDR3 has 16 residues. The CDR3 is CASSQGRTGGQDTQYF.

This sequence joins TRBV10-3 and TRBJ1-3. Germline V CDR1 and CDR2: ENHRY, SYGVKD. The CDR3 consists of 15 residues. The CDR3 here is CAISMDRSSGNTIYF.

The V gene is TRBV29-1, the J gene TRBJ1-2. The V gene's germline CDR1 is SQVTM and CDR2 ANQGSEA. The CDR3 totals 15 residues. CDR3: CSVRDAIIVNYGYTF.

The rearrangement links TRBV20-1 to TRBJ1-5; TCRdb's D call of TRBD1 is untestable without DNA. The V gene's germline CDR1 is DFQATT and CDR2 SNEGSKA (reference sequence). The CDR3 is 13 amino acids. The CDR3 here is CSGSRTADQPQHF.

This chain uses TRBV9 with TRBJ2-1; TCRdb calls TRBD2, which cannot be checked without DNA. The CDR3 contains 15 residues. The germline CDR1 and CDR2 sequences are SGDLS and YYNGEE. The CDR3: CASSALAGRGNEQFF.

The chain has TRBV4-1 and TRBJ2-7; without DNA, the TCRdb call of TRBD2 cannot be checked. The CDR3 spans 14 residues. Germline CDR1 is MGHRA and CDR2 is YSYEKL. The CDR3 spells CASSQTSGAYEQYF.

The chain uses TRBV7-2 and TRBJ1-2; without DNA, the TCRdb call of TRBD1 cannot be checked. The CDR3 extends over 16 amino acids. Per germline, CDR1 SGHTA and CDR2 FQGNSA. The CDR3 loop is CASSPASGQVSYGYTF.

The CDR3 reads CASTEGGSNEQFF. The genes are TRBV2 and TRBJ2-1; the D gene TCRdb calls, TRBD1, cannot be checked with no DNA. This CDR3 is built from 13 residues. Germline V lookup: CDR1 SNHLY, CDR2 FYNNEI.

The chain carries TRBV11-2 and TRBJ1-4; the TRBD1 assignment by TCRdb is unverifiable without DNA. Germline V gene lookup returns CDR1 SGHAT and CDR2 FQNNGV. CDR3 length: 11 residues. CDR3 protein: CASSYGGNVFF.

The rearrangement uses TRBV14 and TRBJ2-7. Germline V gene lookup returns CDR1 SGHDN and CDR2 FVKESK. The length of the CDR3 is 13 residues. The CDR3 loop reads CASSQGRSGEQYF. Looking up the rest from reference TRBV14 and TRBJ2-7 gives the full variable domain: EAGVTQFPSHSVIEKGQTVTLRCDPISGHDNLYWYRRVMGKEIKFLLHFVKESKQDESGMPNNRFLAERTGGTYSTLKVQPAELEDSGVYFCASSQGRSGEQYFGPGTRLTVT.

The V gene is TRBV19, the J gene TRBJ2-3; TCRdb's assignment of TRBD1 cannot be checked, as there is no DNA. CDR1 LNHDA and CDR2 SQIVND come from the germline V gene (reference sequence). The CDR3 covers 14 residues. The CDR3 here is CASRGRSSTDTQYF.

This chain links TRBV7-2 with TRBJ2-3; TCRdb returns TRBD1, unconfirmable since there is no DNA. CDR1 SGHTA and CDR2 FQGNSA come from the germline V gene. The CDR3 runs to 14 residues. CDR3 in amino acids: CASSFREPSDTQYF.